This T cell receptor beta chain was recovered during a study of OX40 agonist ivuxolimab in advanced cancers. Background on the whole study: Ivuxolimab was an agonistic, fully human IgG2 monoclonal antibody directed against OX40 (CD134), a costimulatory receptor. The monotherapy dose-escalation portion (N ≈ 50 patients) of the phase I ivuxolimab trial is reported in the paper. Of the approximately 53 patients in dose escalation, about 20 had hepatocellular carcinoma, some 15 had melanoma, 9 had renal cell carcinoma and 9 had head and neck cancer. Partial responses were achieved by three dose-escalation patients, of whom one had hepatocellular carcinoma and two had cutaneous melanoma. Intravenous ivuxolimab was administered to patients every 2 weeks at six dose levels: 0.01, 0.1, 0.3, 1.5, 3 and 10 mg/kg. In the dose-escalation cohort, around four fifths of patients were male, and the mean age was roughly 60 years with a range of roughly 20 to 79. Patients were allowed to have had prior anti-PD-1, anti-PD-L1 or anti-CTLA-4 therapy, and less than 45% of the dose-escalation patients had previously received checkpoint inhibitors. The point of sequencing TCRbeta in the periphery was to test whether ivuxolimab changed TCR sequence diversity and drove clonal T-cell expansion.

V loses 4 bases, J loses 0 bases, and the germline ends lie 15 bases apart. CDR1 is given as MGHRA and CDR2 as YSYEKL, both from the germline V gene. The CDR3, from cysteine to phenylalanine, totals 16 residues. Only CDR3 DNA is held: 48 bases, read in frame from base 1. For sequencing of the TCRbeta CDR3 region, genomic DNA was extracted from the sorted cells. TCRbeta CDR3 regions were sequenced using the immunoSEQ Assay. The immuneACCESS repertoire file appears here via TCRdb, limited to in-frame rearrangements. These files lack a portion of the clones; in checked studies, under half of the deficit traces to unresolved V genes, and the cause of the others is not known. The sample contains tens of thousands of clones, 70% to 80% of them found a single time. The top ten constitute less than 2% of the sample. The sample holds one count of this clone. There is no known antigen for this receptor. Base qualities are not recorded, but no much larger clone differs from it by a single base.

The trial excluded patients who had a history of autoimmune disease or were on systemic immunosuppression. Peripheral blood for TCR sequencing was collected from all dose cohorts at baseline, on cycle 4 day 1, and on cycle 7 day 1. Samples came from an open-label, multicenter, first-in-human phase I dose-escalation trial of ivuxolimab. The trial enrolled adults with locally advanced or metastatic head and neck squamous cell, hepatocellular, melanoma or renal cell carcinoma. Before TCR sequencing, CD4+ T cells and CD8+ T cells from peripheral blood were sorted into separate populations. The research as a whole found: The antigen specificity of the clonally expanded peripheral T cells was not determined. Low levels of normalized T-cell clonal expansion were also seen in some patients who did not respond. Partial responders in the 0.1-3.0 mg/kg groups had among the lowest normalized peripheral clonal expansion, especially among CD8+ T cells. Clonal expansion of both CD4+ and CD8+ blood T cells was observed from baseline to week 6 at doses 0.1 to 3.0 mg/kg. After ivuxolimab, CD8+ T cells had more expanded clones than CD4+ T cells on average.

The clonotype was recovered from an adult with an advanced solid tumor such as melanoma, head and neck, liver or kidney cancer. Sample: CD4+ or CD8+ T cells sorted from blood, taken in a trial of the OX40 agonist ivuxolimab. Here the chain combines TRBV4-1 and TRBJ1-2; the D gene is perhaps TRBD1, on 6 matching bases. The sequenced DNA is TGCGCCAGCAGCCCCCGGGGGGGCGAGACTAACTATGGCTACACCTTC. Translated, this gives CASSPRGGETNYGYTF.